This paragraph covers one TCR beta chain sequence. The antigen is unknown. The data derive from a study of T-cell reconstitution after alpha-beta-depleted transplantation in children. Whole-study findings and limits: Newly produced T cells mostly accounted for T-cell counts and diversity one year post-transplant. Some patients owed their high day-60 TCRbeta diversity to surviving recipient T cells and thymic progenitors. The origin of alpha-beta T cells about two months after transplant was reportedly several hundred expanded graft clones.

A library of TCRbeta sequences, prepared with unique molecular identifiers, was generated. TCRdb reprocessed the PCR reads via MiXCR and lists one record per CDR3 protein. The top ten hold about 32% of the sample, which has about 420,000 distinct CDR3 sequences, about 17% seen once. The CDR3 is made up of 17 amino acids. The germline gives CDR1 DFQATT, CDR2 SNEGSKA (reference sequence). V shed 0 bases, J shed 5 bases, and the junction held 14 bases outside the gene matches. This material consisted of PBMCs, mostly from graft donor cells, taken 360 days after TCRalphabeta/CD19-depleted stem cell transplant. The clonotype comes from a boy less than two years old who had a stem cell transplant for Wiskott-Aldrich syndrome, so the T cells may come from the graft donor. The J gene is TRBJ2-7, the V gene TRBV20-1; the match to TRBD2 covers 9 bases. CDR3 DNA: TGCAGTGCTAGAGAGGATTTTAAACTAGCGGGCAGTGACGAGCAGTACTTC. Its translation is CSAREDFKLAGSDEQYF.